This TCR beta chain is from a study of cytomegalovirus exposure and HLA in healthy donors. The PCR used 60 Vbeta and 13 Jbeta primers. The table came from immunoSEQ multiplex PCR; TCRdb's copy has only in-frame clones and leaves some out. The profile shows approximately 89,000 clones, 81% of them singletons. As concerns this clone: The antigen remains unidentified.

Germline V lookup: CDR1 SGHNT, CDR2 YYREEE (reference sequence). Trimming removed 0 bases from V and 2 bases from J, with 12 bases in between. The CDR3 spans 15 residues. Whole-study results and caveats: Later findings reportedly placed an Asian-associated ancestry cluster below the approximately 670-donor mean for N-insertions.

The TCR was taken from a human donor in good health. Sample: PBMCs. J is TRBJ2-7 and V is TRBV5-4; D is perhaps TRBD2 (5 bases). The CDR3 loop reads CASSLEAGSPYEQYF. The CDR3 DNA reads TGTGCCAGCAGCTTGGAGGCGGGTTCGCCCTACGAGCAGTACTTC.